Below are 10 T cell receptor beta chains sequenced from a single sample in a study of CD8 T cells in ankylosing spondylitis. TCRdb used MiXCR to reprocess the 5' RACE reads, holding one entry per CDR3 protein. The sample lists 100,000 to 150,000 distinct CDR3 sequences, roughly 15% occurring once. Sample: blood, either unsorted or a sorted T cell fraction (not recorded which). Receptors originate from a female donor with ankylosing spondylitis or in good health (not recorded which).

The sample holds many counts of this clonotype. This rearrangement joins TRBV3-1 to TRBJ2-7; possible D gene TRBD1, 5 bases. Between the trimmed V and J ends, which lost 3 bases and 4 bases, there was a span of 7 bases. CDR1 is LGHDT and CDR2 is YNNKEL in the germline V gene (reference sequence). The CDR3 is 12 amino acids. The CDR3 reads CASSQTEYEQYF. In nucleotides, the CDR3 is TGTGCCAGCAGCCAGACAGAATACGAGCAGTACTTC.

V gene TRBV27 combines with J gene TRBJ2-5, with TRBD1 identical over 7 bases. V lost 5 bases to trimming and J lost 5 bases; unmatched junction nucleotides: 8. The CDR3 is 14 amino acids. Germline V lookup: CDR1 MNHEY, CDR2 SMNVEV (reference sequence). The CDR3 sequence: CASSRGTARETQYF. For the CDR3, the DNA is TGTGCCAGCAGTCGTGGGACAGCACGGGAGACCCAGTACTTC.

At least ten counts were recorded for this clonotype. The chain couples TRBV4-2 to TRBJ2-3; TRBD2 matches at 12 bases. Germline-derived CDR1 and CDR2 are LGHNA and YNFKEQ. CDR3 length equals 18 residues. V shed 4 bases and J 1 base; nucleotides not matched to a gene: 9. CDR3 residues: CASSPSGGVRVGTDTQYF. In DNA form, the CDR3 reads TGTGCCAGCAGCCCTAGCGGGGGGGTAAGAGTGGGCACAGATACGCAGTATTTT.

This clonotype was counted ten times or more. This chain joins TRBV29-1 and TRBJ2-3, with 9 nucleotides matching TRBD2. V was clipped by 2 bases and J by 5 bases; unmatched bases: 8. The CDR3 sequence is 15 residues long. Germline-derived CDR1 and CDR2 are SQVTM and ANQGSEA. CDR3 DNA: TGCAGCGTTGAACCGCGACTAGCGGCACTAGATACGCAGTATTTT. As protein: CSVEPRLAALDTQYF.

Ten or more counts support this clonotype. CDR3 amino acids: CASSVGTHTDTQYF. The CDR3 DNA is TGTGCCAGCAGCGTAGGGACACACACAGATACGCAGTATTTT. The gene calls are TRBV9 and TRBJ2-3; D perhaps matches TRBD1 (5 bases). The V end was cut by 0 bases, the J end by 2 bases, with 7 bases between. The CDR3 totals 14 residues. The germline V gene encodes CDR1 SGDLS and CDR2 YYNGEE.

This clonotype was seen more than once but under ten times. V gene TRBV7-2 combines with J gene TRBJ2-7; 8 bases fit TRBD2. Trimming took 3 bases from V and 1 from J; bases not matched to a gene: 5. Looked up from germline, CDR1 is SGHTA and CDR2 is FQGNSA. The CDR3 length is 15 residues. The CDR3 is CASSFFPGGSYEQYF. The CDR3 DNA is TGTGCCAGCAGCTTTTTTCCGGGGGGGTCCTACGAGCAGTACTTC. The full variable domain, in which reference TRBV7-2 and TRBJ2-7 provide the parts outside the CDR3, is GAGVSQSPSNKVTEKGKDVELRCDPISGHTALYWYRQSLGQGLEFLIYFQGNSAPDKSGLPSDRFSAERTGGSVSTLTIQRTQQEDSAVYLCASSFFPGGSYEQYFGPGTRLTVT.

The CDR3 region has the DNA TGTGCCAGCACCACCGGGACTAGCGGTACCTACGAGCAGTACTTC. As protein: CASTTGTSGTYEQYF. V and J are TRBV28 and TRBJ2-7; 11 nucleotides agree with TRBD2. Per germline, CDR1 MDHEN and CDR2 SYDVKM. Losses at the gene ends were 7 bases for V and 2 bases for J; bases not matched to a gene: 7. The CDR3 consists of 15 residues.

This clonotype was counted between two and nine times. This sequence joins TRBV30 and TRBJ1-2; D possibly corresponds to TRBD1 (5 bases). Germline V gene data show CDR1 as GTSNPN and CDR2 as SVGIG (reference sequence). V lost 0 bases, J lost 4 bases, and 9 bases lay in between. The length of the CDR3 is 13 residues. The CDR3 nucleotides are TGTGCCTGGAGTGTTCAGGGAGGCTATGGCTACACCTTC. Protein product: CAWSVQGGYGYTF.

Turning to this clonotype: A read error may explain this, as a much larger clone is one base away. This chain joins TRBV7-8 and TRBJ2-3, with a tentative D call TRBD2 (6 bases). CDR1 and CDR2 from the germline V gene are SGHVS and FQNEAQ. This CDR3 is 15 amino acids long. The CDR3 sequence: CTSSLRGTSTDTQYF. The CDR3 nucleotides read TGTACCAGCAGCTTACGAGGGACTAGCACAGATACGCAGTATTTT.

The chain uses TRBV18 and TRBJ2-1, with TRBD2 matching 9 bases. With 2 bases clipped from V and 7 bases from J, the junction kept 6 bases outside the gene matches. From germline, CDR1 is KGHSH and CDR2 LQKENI. The CDR3 has 15 amino acids. CDR3: CASSPASGVHNEQFF. CDR3 DNA sequence: TGTGCCAGCTCACCAGCTAGCGGGGTTCATAATGAGCAGTTCTTC.